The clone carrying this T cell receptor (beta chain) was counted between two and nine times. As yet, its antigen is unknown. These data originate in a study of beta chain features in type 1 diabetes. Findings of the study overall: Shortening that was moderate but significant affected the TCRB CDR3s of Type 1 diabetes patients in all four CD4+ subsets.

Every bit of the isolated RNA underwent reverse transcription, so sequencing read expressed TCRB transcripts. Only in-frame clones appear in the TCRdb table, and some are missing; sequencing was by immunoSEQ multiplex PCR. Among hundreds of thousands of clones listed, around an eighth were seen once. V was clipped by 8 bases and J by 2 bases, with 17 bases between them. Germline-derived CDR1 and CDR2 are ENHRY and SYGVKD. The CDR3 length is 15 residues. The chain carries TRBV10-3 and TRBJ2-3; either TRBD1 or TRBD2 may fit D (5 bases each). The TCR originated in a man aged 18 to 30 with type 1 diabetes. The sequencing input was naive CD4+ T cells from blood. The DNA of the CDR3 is TGTGCCATCTCACGGGAAGGGGCGGACACAGATACGCAGTATTTT. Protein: CAISREGADTDTQYF.